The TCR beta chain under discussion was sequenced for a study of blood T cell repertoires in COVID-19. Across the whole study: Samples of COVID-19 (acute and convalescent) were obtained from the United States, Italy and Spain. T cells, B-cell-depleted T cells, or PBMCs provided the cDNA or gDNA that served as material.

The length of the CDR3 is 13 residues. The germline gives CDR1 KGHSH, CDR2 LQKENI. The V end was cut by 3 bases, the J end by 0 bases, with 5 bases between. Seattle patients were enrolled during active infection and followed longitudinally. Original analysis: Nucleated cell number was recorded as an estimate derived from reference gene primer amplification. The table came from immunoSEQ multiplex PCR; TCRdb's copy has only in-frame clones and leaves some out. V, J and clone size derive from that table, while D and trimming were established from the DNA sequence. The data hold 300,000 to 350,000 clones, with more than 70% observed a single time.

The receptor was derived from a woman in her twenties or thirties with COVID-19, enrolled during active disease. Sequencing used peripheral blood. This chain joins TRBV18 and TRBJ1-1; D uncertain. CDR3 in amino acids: CASSPRMNTEAFF. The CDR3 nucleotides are TGTGCCAGCTCACCTAGAATGAACACTGAAGCTTTCTTT.